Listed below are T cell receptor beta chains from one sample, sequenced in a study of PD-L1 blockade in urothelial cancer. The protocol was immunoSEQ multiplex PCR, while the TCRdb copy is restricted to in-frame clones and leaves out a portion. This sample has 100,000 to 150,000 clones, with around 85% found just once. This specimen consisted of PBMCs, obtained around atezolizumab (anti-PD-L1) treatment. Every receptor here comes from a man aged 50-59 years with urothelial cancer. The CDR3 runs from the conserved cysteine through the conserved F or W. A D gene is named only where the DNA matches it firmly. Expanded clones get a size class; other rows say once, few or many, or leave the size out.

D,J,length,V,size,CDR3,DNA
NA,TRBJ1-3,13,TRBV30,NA,CASARGSGNTIYF,TGTGCCTCCGCGCGGGGGTCTGGAAACACCATATATTTT
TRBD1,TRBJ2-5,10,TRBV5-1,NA,CASGGETQYF,TGCGCCTCAGGGGGAGAGACCCAGTACTTC
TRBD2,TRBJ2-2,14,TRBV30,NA,CAWSITGGTGELFF,TGTGCCTGGAGTATAACGGGAGGCACCGGGGAGCTGTTTTTT
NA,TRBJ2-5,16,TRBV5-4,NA,CASSSGEVAEQETQYF,TGTGCCAGCAGCTCGGGGGAGGTAGCGGAACAAGAGACCCAGTACTTC
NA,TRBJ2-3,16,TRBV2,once,CASSASPGGVSDTQYF,TGTGCCAGCAGTGCATCTCCCGGTGGAGTTTCAGATACGCAGTATTTT
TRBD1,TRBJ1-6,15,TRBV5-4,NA,CASSRGQGGNSPLHF,TGTGCCAGCAGCAGAGGACAGGGGGGTAATTCACCCCTCCACTTT
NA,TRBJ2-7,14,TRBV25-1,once,CASSPSGGGGEQYF,TGTGCCAGCAGCCCTAGCGGAGGGGGTGGCGAGCAGTACTTC
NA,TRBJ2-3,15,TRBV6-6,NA,CASSLWRPSTDTQYF,TGTGCCAGTTCCCTTTGGCGGCCTAGCACAGATACGCAGTATTTT
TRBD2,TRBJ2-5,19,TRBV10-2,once,CASSETGPGLAGSRETQYF,TGCGCCAGCAGTGAGACTGGACCGGGACTAGCGGGTTCGAGGGAGACCCAGTACTTC
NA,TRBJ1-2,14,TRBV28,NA,CASSLSRGVGGYTF,TGTGCCAGCAGTTTAAGTCGCGGGGTCGGGGGCTACACCTTC
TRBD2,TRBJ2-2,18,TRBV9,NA,CASSPSRTSGRAIGELFF,TGTGCCAGCAGCCCATCCCGGACTAGCGGGAGGGCCATCGGGGAGCTGTTTTTT
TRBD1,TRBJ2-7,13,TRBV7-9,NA,CASSFQGAYEQYF,TGTGCCAGCAGCTTTCAGGGGGCCTACGAGCAGTACTTC
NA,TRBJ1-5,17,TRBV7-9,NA,CASSPSRGGRENQPQHF,TGTGCCAGCAGCCCAAGTAGGGGGGGTAGGGAGAACCAGCCCCAGCATTTT
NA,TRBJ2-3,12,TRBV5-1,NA,CASSLLTDTQYF,TGCGCCAGCAGCTTGTTAACAGATACGCAGTATTTT
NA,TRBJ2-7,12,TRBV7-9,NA,CASSLDTHEQYF,TGTGCCAGCAGCCTCGACACCCACGAGCAGTACTTC
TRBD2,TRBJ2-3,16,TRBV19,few,CASSIGLAGNTDTQYF,TGTGCCAGTAGTATTGGACTAGCGGGAAACACAGATACGCAGTATTTT
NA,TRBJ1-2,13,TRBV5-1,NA,CASSLIGADGYTF,TGCGCCAGCAGCTTGATAGGGGCTGATGGCTACACCTTC